This T cell receptor (beta chain) was identified during a study of monozygotic twins with inflammatory bowel disease (dated by TCRdb to between 2018 and 2020). Background on the whole study: The full study comprised about 28 monozygotic twin pairs: nine German pairs (four IBD-concordant, five IBD-discordant) and 19 IBD-discordant Danish pairs. The search for disease-associated traits relied mainly on comparing IBD patients with their genetically identical healthy co-twins within discordant pairs. Each individual had, on average, about 151 000 unique TCRalpha sequences and 181 000 unique TCRbeta sequences available for analysis. Overall study outcomes, separate from this receptor: Because patients received different immunosuppressive treatments, the repertoires may have picked up extra background noise and variability between individuals. Measured by the inverse Simpson index, TCRbeta repertoire diversity was lower in IBD patients than in their healthy co-twins. No difference in repertoire similarity was observed between concordant and discordant twins, possibly owing to limited statistical power. The results gave no support for a single strong signal or clonotype linked to IBD. The analysis was unable to tell different T cell subtypes apart. IBD patients shared fewer clonotypes with other individuals than healthy twins did, most markedly in patients showing signs of disease activity.

The library was produced with 5' RACE. Each TCR library was prepared from 3,500 to 4,500 ng of total RNA. For each sample, cDNA synthesis was carried out in eight separate reactions using SMARTScribe reverse transcriptase. Unique molecular identifiers containing a 6-nucleotide sample barcode were introduced through template switching during cDNA synthesis. Two nested PCRs of approximately 16 and 9 cycles amplified the TCRalpha and TCRbeta cDNA, and bead purification followed each PCR. Before amplification, the cDNA was treated with uracil DNA-glycosylase and purified using the QIAquick PCR purification kit. In the second PCR, Illumina TruSeq-compatible adapters and sample-specific barcodes were added. Library quality and concentration were checked on TapeStation and Qubit, and libraries were pooled at about 5 ng each. Pooled libraries were sequenced on an Illumina HiSeq2500 single-index Rapid Run with 2 x 100 bp reads and custom sequencing primers. The authors processed their data as follows. MiGEC version 1.2.6 was used for UMI-based consensus assembly, which corrected PCR and sequencing errors. MiXCR version 2.1.1 handled V(D)J alignment, clonotype assembly and CDR3 extraction. To normalise gene usage, clonotype sharing and MAIT/NKT TCR abundance, the top 1000, 10 000 and 20 000 clonotypes in each sample were analysed. After downsampling to 27 000 UMIs, diversity was calculated as the inverse Simpson index using the vegan R package. Paired Mann-Whitney U tests were applied to discordant twin pairs, with Benjamini-Hochberg correction for multiple testing. Following TCRdb reprocessing, every CDR3 protein sequence forms one entry, and DNA is not provided. TCRdb, not the original authors, processed these V and J calls. This sample's records show 150,000 or so distinct CDR3 sequences. More than 1% of the sample is taken by the ten largest.

Note on this clonotype: Its antigen remains unidentified.

An approximately 2.5 ml peripheral blood sample was drawn into PAXgene tubes per donor and stored at -80°C. Without T cell sorting, total RNA was isolated from whole blood using the PAXgene blood miRNA kit on an automated QIAcube. Deep TCRalpha and TCRbeta repertoire profiling with unique molecular barcoding was performed on peripheral blood of monozygotic twin pairs concordant or discordant for inflammatory bowel disease. Smoking habits were recorded for all twin pairs, and each individual was classified as a current, former or never smoker. The clonotype comes from a human donor with ulcerative colitis or Crohn's disease, or a healthy co-twin of an affected twin (not recorded which). The sequencing sample was made of blood.

The CDR3 protein sequence reads: CASSPGLAVTQETQYF. The V and J genes are TRBV18 and TRBJ2-5; TCRdb gives TRBD2 as the D gene, but with no DNA this cannot be confirmed. The CDR3 numbers 16 residues from cysteine through phenylalanine. No DNA is given. CDR1 and CDR2, per the germline V gene, are KGHSH and LQKENI.